Below are 19 T cell receptor beta chains sequenced from a single sample in a study of shared clonotypes between healthy human individuals. Using immunoSEQ multiplex PCR, the repertoire was profiled, and TCRdb retains in-frame clones only, with some absent. The data show roughly 530,000 clones, 90% to 96% seen once. Sample: naive CD4+ T cells sorted from blood. Subset indicated: CD45RA+ positively selected. These receptors were obtained from a woman aged 30 to 39 in good health.

The rearrangement joins TRBV5-1 to TRBJ2-6, with TRBD1 as a possible D gene (5 bases). CDR1 SGHRS and CDR2 YFSETQ come from the germline V gene. The CDR3 runs 16 residues. Trimming stripped 1 base from V and 1 base from J, with 9 bases between. The DNA for the CDR3 is TGCGCCAGCAGCTTGAGGGGCTTTTCTGGGGCCAACGTCCTGACTTTC. Translated, it gives CASSLRGFSGANVLTF.

The chain uses TRBV7-2 and TRBJ1-6; the D gene is possibly TRBD1 (6 bases). Trimming took 5 bases from V and 7 from J, leaving 15 bases between them. Germline V gene lookup returns CDR1 SGHTA and CDR2 FQGNSA. This CDR3 contains 15 residues. The CDR3 DNA reads as TGTGCCAGCAGCAAGAACAGGGTTGGGAATTCACCCCTCCACTTT. It encodes CASSKNRVGNSPLHF.

The rearrangement joins TRBV28 to TRBJ2-7; possible D gene TRBD2, 6 bases. The CDR3 runs to 17 residues. The V and J ends lost 4 bases and 3 bases respectively, with 22 bases between them. CDR1 is MDHEN and CDR2 is SYDVKM in the germline V gene. CDR3 protein: CASSSGTRGLLNYEQYF. For the CDR3, the DNA is TGTGCCAGCAGTTCGGGGACTCGGGGACTCTTGAACTACGAGCAGTACTTC.

The rearrangement uses TRBV19 and TRBJ1-4, with a possible D match to TRBD1 (5 bases). CDR1 and CDR2 from the germline V gene are LNHDA and SQIVND (reference sequence). Trimming shortened V by 5 bases and J by 7 bases, and 17 bases separated the two germline ends. The CDR3 totals 15 residues. CDR3 sequence reads: CASSPGLSQGEKLFF. In DNA form, the CDR3 reads TGTGCCAGTAGTCCCGGTTTGTCGCAGGGTGAAAAACTGTTTTTT.

This sequence joins TRBV11-2 and TRBJ2-1; D is possibly TRBD2 (6 bases). Germline V gene sequence: CDR1 SGHAT, CDR2 FQNNGV. Trimming took 5 bases from V and 7 from J, leaving 24 bases between them. The CDR3 totals 17 residues. CDR3 region: CASSAPVGPAGGNEQFF. The CDR3 DNA sequence: TGTGCCAGCAGCGCCCCCGTTGGTCCAGCGGGTGGTAATGAGCAGTTCTTC. Using reference TRBV11-2 and TRBJ2-1 for the parts outside the CDR3, the full variable domain is EAGVAQSPRYKIIEKRQSVAFWCNPISGHATLYWYQQILGQGPKLLIQFQNNGVVDDSQLPKDRFSAERLKGVDSTLKIQPAKLEDSAVYLCASSAPVGPAGGNEQFFGPGTRLTVL.

The chain recombines TRBV15 with TRBJ2-7, with 8 nucleotides matching TRBD2. Germline CDR1 LNHNV, CDR2 YYDKDF (reference sequence). This CDR3 comprises 14 residues. V lost 6 bases, J lost 2 bases, and 6 bases stayed unmatched. Written as DNA, the CDR3 is TGTGCCACCAGTCCACTAGCGGCCACCTACGAGCAGTACTTC. Its translation is CATSPLAATYEQYF.

The rearrangement links TRBV7-6 to TRBJ2-6, with TRBD1 matching over 9 bases. The CDR3 runs to 17 residues. V shed 4 bases, J shed 3 bases, and the junction held 7 bases outside the gene matches. Per germline, CDR1 SGHVS and CDR2 FNYEAQ. In DNA, the CDR3 is TGTGCCAGCAGCTCGTCCCGGGACAGGGTTGGGGCCAACGTCCTGACTTTC. Amino acids: CASSSSRDRVGANVLTF.

The CDR3: CASSDRGGSGNTIYF. The CDR3 coding sequence is TGTGCCAGCAGCGACCGTGGGGGATCTGGAAACACCATATATTTT. The chain has TRBV7-9 and TRBJ1-3, with TRBD1 as a possible D gene (5 bases). In germline, CDR1 is SEHNR, CDR2 FQNEAQ (reference sequence). With 5 bases removed from V and 1 base from J, the gap between germline ends came to 12 bases. This CDR3 is built from 15 residues.

The chain joins TRBV9 to TRBJ2-1; no firm D call. Germline CDR1 reads SGDLS; CDR2 reads YYNGEE. V dropped 0 bases and J dropped 8 bases, with 6 bases sitting between them. This CDR3 is built from 12 residues. The CDR3 DNA reads TGTGCCAGCAGCGTAGCTAAAGATGAGCAGTTCTTC. It yields the protein CASSVAKDEQFF.

The chain employs TRBV18 and TRBJ1-1; no firm D call. Germline assignment: CDR1 KGHSH and CDR2 LQKENI. The CDR3 consists of 15 residues. Between the trimmed V and J ends, which lost 4 bases and 0 bases, there was a span of 12 bases. The CDR3 loop is CASSLEVGLNTEAFF. The CDR3 nucleotides are TGTGCCAGCTCACTCGAAGTAGGTTTGAACACTGAAGCTTTCTTT.

This clone has only one observation. The chain links TRBV21-1 to TRBJ2-7; the D call TRBD2 from the table was never checked on the DNA. TRBV21-1 is tagged as a pseudogene. This CDR3 has 16 residues. The CDR3 nucleotides are TGTGCCAGCTACGATCCTCGAAAGCGGGACTCCTACGAGCAGTACTTC. The encoded protein is CASYDPRKRDSYEQYF.

The chain's CDR3 is CASSSQGPLNTEAFF. For the CDR3, the DNA is TGTGCCAGCAGCTCCCAGGGGCCGTTGAACACTGAAGCTTTCTTT. This chain joins TRBV7-2 and TRBJ1-1, with D perhaps TRBD1 (6 bases). V lost 4 bases, J lost 0 bases, and 12 bases lay in between. Germline loops: CDR1 SGHTA, CDR2 FQGNSA. CDR3 size: 15 residues.

The rearrangement uses TRBV9 and TRBJ2-5; TRBD1 matches 7 bases. The junction had 7 bases not matched to a gene; V was cut back by 2 bases and J by 0 bases. Germline V gene sequence: CDR1 SGDLS, CDR2 YYNGEE. This CDR3 region has 16 residues. CDR3 residues: CASSVQITGDQETQYF. Written as DNA, the CDR3 is TGTGCCAGCAGCGTTCAGATCACAGGGGACCAAGAGACCCAGTACTTC. The full variable domain, completed using reference TRBV9 and TRBJ2-5, is DSGVTQTPKHLITATGQRVTLRCSPRSGDLSVYWYQQSLDQGLQFLIQYYNGEERAKGNILERFSAQQFPDLHSELNLSSLELGDSALYFCASSVQITGDQETQYFGPGTRLLVL.

The chain employs TRBV18 and TRBJ1-1; D ambiguous. Trimming stripped 3 bases from V and 0 bases from J, with 11 bases between. Germline CDR1 reads KGHSH; CDR2 reads LQKENI. CDR3 length equals 15 residues. The CDR3, as DNA: TGTGCCAGCTCACCCCTCCCCAGCATGAACACTGAAGCTTTCTTT. It translates to CASSPLPSMNTEAFF.

The CDR3 DNA reads TGTGCCAGCAGAGACGGGGGTCTTGGCTACACCTTC. Translation: CASRDGGLGYTF. J is TRBJ1-2 and V is TRBV5-8, with D possibly being TRBD1 (5 bases). V gave up 5 bases and J gave up 7 bases, with 12 bases separating them. The CDR3 has 12 residues. Per the germline V gene, CDR1 is SGHTS and CDR2 is YDEGEE.

This chain uses TRBV28 with TRBJ2-2, with 7 bases aligning to TRBD1. Trimming at V came to 2 bases and at J to 3 bases, leaving 6 bases not matched to a gene. From germline, CDR1 is MDHEN and CDR2 SYDVKM. This CDR3 spans 16 amino acids. The CDR3 is CASSLTRGKDTGELFF. DNA of the CDR3: TGTGCCAGCAGTTTAACCAGGGGGAAGGACACCGGGGAGCTGTTTTTT.

The chain combines TRBV7-9 with TRBJ2-7; maybe TRBD1 (6 bases). Trimming removed 4 bases at V and 3 bases at J, with 13 bases between. The CDR3 contains 14 residues. The germline V gene has CDR1 SEHNR and CDR2 FQNEAQ (reference sequence). The CDR3 coding sequence is TGTGCCAGCAGCTACTCAGGGGACCGCTACGAGCAGTACTTC. Protein: CASSYSGDRYEQYF. Supplemented by reference TRBV7-9 and TRBJ2-7, the full variable domain reads DTGVSQNPRHKITKRGQNVTFRCDPISEHNRLYWYRQTLGQGPEFLTYFQNEAQLEKSRLLSDRFSAERPKGSFSTLEIQRTEQGDSAMYLCASSYSGDRYEQYFGPGTRLTVT.

The J gene is TRBJ2-2, the V gene TRBV28; D is unclear. The ends were cut back, 5 bases at V and 11 bases at J, with 24 bases in the middle. Germline CDR1 MDHEN, CDR2 SYDVKM. The CDR3 is made up of 16 amino acids. CDR3 amino acids: CASSRRWAPVGYELFF. In nucleotides, the CDR3 is TGTGCCAGCAGTCGCCGGTGGGCCCCGGTCGGGTATGAGCTGTTTTTT.

The chain is built from TRBV19 and TRBJ2-1, with 8 bases that match TRBD1. After removal of 3 bases from V and 7 bases from J, the junction contained 5 bases not matched to a gene. The CDR3 length is 14 residues. Germline V CDR1 and CDR2: LNHDA, SQIVND (reference sequence). The CDR3: CASSIRQGWNEQFF. As DNA, the CDR3 is TGTGCCAGTAGTATCCGACAGGGGTGGAATGAGCAGTTCTTC. Supplemented by reference TRBV19 and TRBJ2-1, the full variable domain reads DGGITQSPKYLFRKEGQNVTLSCEQNLNHDAMYWYRQDPGQGLRLIYYSQIVNDFQKGDIAEGYSVSREKKESFPLTVTSAQKNPTAFYLCASSIRQGWNEQFFGPGTRLTVL.